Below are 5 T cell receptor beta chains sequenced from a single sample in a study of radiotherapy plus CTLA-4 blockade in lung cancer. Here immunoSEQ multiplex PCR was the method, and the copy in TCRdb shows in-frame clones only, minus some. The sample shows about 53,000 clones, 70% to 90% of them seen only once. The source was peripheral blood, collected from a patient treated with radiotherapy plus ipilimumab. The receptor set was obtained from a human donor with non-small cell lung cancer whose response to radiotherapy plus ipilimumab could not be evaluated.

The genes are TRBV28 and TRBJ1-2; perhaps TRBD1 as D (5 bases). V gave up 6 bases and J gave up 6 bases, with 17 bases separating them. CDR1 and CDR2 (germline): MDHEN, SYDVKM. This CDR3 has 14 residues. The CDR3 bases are TGTGCCAGCAGCCCGCAGGGACGCGGGAATGGCTACACCTTC. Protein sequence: CASSPQGRGNGYTF.

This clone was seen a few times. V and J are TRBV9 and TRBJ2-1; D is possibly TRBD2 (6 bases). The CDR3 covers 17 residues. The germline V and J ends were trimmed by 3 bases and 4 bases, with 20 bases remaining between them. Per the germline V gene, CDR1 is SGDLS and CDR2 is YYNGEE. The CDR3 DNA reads TGTGCCAGCAGCGAAGGGATCGGGACTCAAGCATACAATGAGCAGTTCTTC. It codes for CASSEGIGTQAYNEQFF.

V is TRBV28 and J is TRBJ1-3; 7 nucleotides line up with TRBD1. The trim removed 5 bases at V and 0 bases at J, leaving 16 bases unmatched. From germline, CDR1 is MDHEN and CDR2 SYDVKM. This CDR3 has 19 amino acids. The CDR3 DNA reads TGTGCCAGCAGTCCTGACCTTGGCAGACAGGGAAACTCTGGAAACACCATATATTTT. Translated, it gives CASSPDLGRQGNSGNTIYF.

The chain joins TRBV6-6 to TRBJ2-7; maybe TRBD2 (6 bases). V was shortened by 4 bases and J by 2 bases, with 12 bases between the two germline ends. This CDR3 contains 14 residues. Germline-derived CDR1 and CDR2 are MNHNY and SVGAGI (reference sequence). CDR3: CASSSPGTPYEQYF. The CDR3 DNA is TGTGCCAGCAGTTCCCCCGGGACTCCCTACGAGCAGTACTTC.

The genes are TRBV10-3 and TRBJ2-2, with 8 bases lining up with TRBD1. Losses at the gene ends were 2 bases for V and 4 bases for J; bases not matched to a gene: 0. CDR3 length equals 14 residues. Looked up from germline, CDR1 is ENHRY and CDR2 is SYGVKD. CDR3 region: CAISETGGTGELFF. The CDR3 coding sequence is TGTGCCATCAGTGAGACAGGGGGCACCGGGGAGCTGTTTTTT.